This T cell receptor (beta chain) appears in the sequencing data of a study of T-cell memory formation after mild COVID-19. Constant-segment primers served in 5'RACE that generated TCR alpha and TCR beta cDNA libraries bearing sample barcodes and UMIs. TCRdb re-called the 5' RACE reads through MiXCR, storing one row per CDR3 protein. The sample has hundreds of thousands of distinct CDR3 sequences, 20% seen once. In the case of this clonotype: The antigen is undetermined.

Study-wide points: CD4/CD8 balance characterized clones contracting day 15 to 85, and CD4+ skew characterized later expanders. Pre-infection memory harbored some responding clones, suggesting cross-reactive memory joined.

This CDR3 spans 13 amino acids. Germline V CDR1 and CDR2: GTSNPN, SVGIG (reference sequence). After removal of 5 bases from V and 3 bases from J, the junction contained 6 bases not matched to a gene. The sequence was obtained from an adult woman who had mild COVID-19 (a few samples of this study predate the infection). Cell type and time point are not known. The sample comprised PBMCs or a T cell subset sorted from them (not recorded which). The rearrangement links TRBV30 to TRBJ2-7; the match to TRBD1 covers 8 bases. Written as DNA, the CDR3 is TGTGCCTGGGGGACAGGAGGGGTCTACGAGCAGTACTTC. It encodes CAWGTGGVYEQYF.